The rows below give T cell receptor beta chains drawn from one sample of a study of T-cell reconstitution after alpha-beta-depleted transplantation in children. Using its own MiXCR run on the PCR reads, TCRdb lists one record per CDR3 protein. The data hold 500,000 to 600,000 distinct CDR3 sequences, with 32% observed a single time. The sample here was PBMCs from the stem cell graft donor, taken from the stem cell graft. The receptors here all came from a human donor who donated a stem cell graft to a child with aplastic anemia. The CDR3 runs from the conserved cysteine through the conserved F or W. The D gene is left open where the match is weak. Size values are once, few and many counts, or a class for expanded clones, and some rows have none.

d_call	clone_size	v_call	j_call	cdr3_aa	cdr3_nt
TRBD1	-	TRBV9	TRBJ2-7	CASSVDSRGNYEQYF	TGTGCCAGCAGCGTAGACTCCAGGGGGAACTACGAGCAGTACTTC
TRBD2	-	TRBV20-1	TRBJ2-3	CSGREGADTQYF	TGCAGTGGGCGGGAGGGCGCAGATACGCAGTATTTT
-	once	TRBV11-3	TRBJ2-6	CASSLLSSGANVLTF	TGTGCCAGCAGCCTATTGAGCTCTGGGGCCAACGTCCTGACTTTC
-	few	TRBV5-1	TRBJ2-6	CASSLGHNSGANVLTF	TGCGCCAGCAGCCTAGGACACAACTCTGGGGCCAACGTCCTGACTTTC
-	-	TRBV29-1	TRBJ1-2	CSVGPLDGYTF	TGCAGCGTTGGACCCTTGGATGGCTACACCTTC
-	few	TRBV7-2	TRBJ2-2	CASSSYPGELFF	TGTGCCAGCAGCTCTTATCCCGGGGAGCTGTTTTTT
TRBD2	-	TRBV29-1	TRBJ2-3	CSVDRTSGYTDTQYF	TGCAGCGTTGATCGGACTAGCGGATACACAGATACGCAGTATTTT
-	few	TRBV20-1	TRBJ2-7	CSASLPGQTYEQYF	TGCAGTGCTAGTCTCCCCGGACAGACCTACGAGCAGTACTTC
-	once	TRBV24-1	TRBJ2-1	CATSPGGGYTYEQFF	TGTGCCACCAGTCCCGGAGGGGGGTACACCTATGAGCAGTTCTTC
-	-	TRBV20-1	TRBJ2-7	CSAAGASVLYEQYF	TGCAGTGCCGCCGGGGCTAGCGTCCTCTACGAGCAGTACTTC
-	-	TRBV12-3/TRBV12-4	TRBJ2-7	CASSLGGQVSYEQYF	TGTGCCAGCAGTTTAGGAGGGCAGGTCTCCTACGAGCAGTACTTC
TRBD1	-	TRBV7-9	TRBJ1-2	CASRRVEDRDNKGGYTF	TGTGCCAGCAGGCGCGTAGAAGACAGGGATAACAAGGGTGGCTACACCTTC
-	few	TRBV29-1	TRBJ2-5	CSVPGQGTPSGYQETQYF	TGCAGCGTTCCCGGACAGGGAACGCCTAGCGGGTACCAAGAGACCCAGTACTTC